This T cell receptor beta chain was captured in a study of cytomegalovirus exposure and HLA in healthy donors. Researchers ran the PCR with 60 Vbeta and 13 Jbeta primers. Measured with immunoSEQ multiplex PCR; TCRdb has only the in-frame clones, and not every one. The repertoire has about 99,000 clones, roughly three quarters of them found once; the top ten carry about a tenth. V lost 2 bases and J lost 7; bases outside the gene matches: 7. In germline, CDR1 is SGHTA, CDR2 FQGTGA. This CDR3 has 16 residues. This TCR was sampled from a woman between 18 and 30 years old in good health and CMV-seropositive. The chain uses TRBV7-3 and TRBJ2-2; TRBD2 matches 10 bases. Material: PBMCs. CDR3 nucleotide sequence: TGTGCCAGCAGCTTAGTGTCTAGCGGGAGTAACGGGGAGCTGTTTTTT. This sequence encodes CASSLVSSGSNGELFF.